The clone carrying this T cell receptor (beta chain) was counted ten times or more. The data stem from a study of beta chain features in type 1 diabetes. The CDR3 runs to 14 residues. The V gene's germline CDR1 is SGHAT and CDR2 FQNNGV. The V gene lost 4 bases and the J gene lost 3 bases, with 9 bases spanning the gap. As every portion of the isolated RNA was reverse transcribed, the sequencing read expressed TCRB transcripts. Assay: immunoSEQ multiplex PCR; the TCRdb copy retains only in-frame clones and omits some. The data contain under 250,000 clones, approximately 10% of them singletons. The V call is TRBV11-2, the J call TRBJ1-4; D uncertain. Sequencing used central memory CD4+ T cells from blood. The receptor was derived from a man in his late teens or twenties in good health. CDR3 region: CASSSYKSNEKLFF. DNA of the CDR3: TGTGCCAGCAGCTCTTACAAATCTAATGAAAAACTGTTTTTT. The whole variable domain, remainder taken from reference TRBV11-2 and TRBJ1-4, is EAGVAQSPRYKIIEKRQSVAFWCNPISGHATLYWYQQILGQGPKLLIQFQNNGVVDDSQLPKDRFSAERLKGVDSTLKIQPAKLEDSAVYLCASSSYKSNEKLFFGSGTQLSVL.